A selection of T cell receptor beta chains follows, all from one sample in a study of T cell changes during pregnancy in multiple sclerosis. The data were produced by immunoSEQ multiplex PCR, yet TCRdb's version contains in-frame clones alone and is incomplete. The sample consists of about 53,000 clones, around 90% of them appearing once. Sequencing was performed on CD4+ T cells from peripheral blood mononuclear cells, taken in the third trimester of pregnancy. These TCRs come from a female donor with multiple sclerosis, enrolled in a pregnancy study. CDR3s include the opening cysteine and the closing phenylalanine or tryptophan.

V gene	CDR3 length	J gene	CDR3 protein
TRBV13	14	TRBJ2-3	CASSHLSRTDTQYF
TRBV27	18	TRBJ1-4	CASSLNTGIPSTNEKLFF
TRBV27	14	TRBJ1-2	CASSRGQKIYGYTF
TRBV7-9	14	TRBJ1-1	CASSPTGMNTEAFF
TRBV7-6	14	TRBJ2-3	CASSNLAGADTQYF
TRBV13	15	TRBJ1-2	CASSWGTGEGYGYTF
TRBV5-1	12	TRBJ2-5	CASSSRGETQYF
TRBV6-1	14	TRBJ1-1	CASTRTAANTEAFF
TRBV6-5	13	TRBJ2-1	CASSLQGIGEQFF
TRBV7-9	12	TRBJ2-7	CASSPSSYEQYF
TRBV18	16	TRBJ2-7	CASSPPRGGDSYEQYF
TRBV7-9	16	TRBJ2-7	CASLGPRGTGNYEQYF
TRBV10-3	18	TRBJ2-7	CAISESKVRQGKWYEQYF
TRBV18	16	TRBJ1-1	CASSPLPPGQGTEAFF
TRBV11-2	13	TRBJ1-1	CASSRALGAEAFF
TRBV19	15	TRBJ2-2	CASSMVRTNTGELFF
TRBV6-6	13	TRBJ2-7	CASSRTGVYEQYF